Listed below are T cell receptor beta chains from one sample, sequenced in a study of cytomegalovirus exposure and HLA in healthy donors. The method was immunoSEQ multiplex PCR; TCRdb's version includes in-frame clones alone and lacks a portion of them. The sample records about 250,000 clones, roughly 80% being singletons. The sequencing sample was made of PBMCs. These receptors were taken from a girl aged 2-10 years in good health and CMV-seronegative. Each CDR3 is given with its conserved first and last residue. The D gene is left open where the match is weak. The size of a clone is reported for some rows only, either as once, few or many, or as a class for expanded clones.

CDR3nt: TGTGCCAGCAGCTCCGACTTGGGCGGACAAATGAACACTGAAGCTTTCTTT
CDR3aa: CASSSDLGGQMNTEAFF
abundance: -
j_gene: TRBJ1-1
d_gene: -
v_gene: TRBV9

CDR3nt: TGTGCCAGCAGTCCCGGGACAGCAAACTATGGCTACACCTTC
CDR3aa: CASSPGTANYGYTF
abundance: -
j_gene: TRBJ1-2
d_gene: TRBD1
v_gene: TRBV28

CDR3nt: TGTGCCAGCAGCCCGTGGACTAGCGGGGGCTCAGATACGCAGTATTTT
CDR3aa: CASSPWTSGGSDTQYF
abundance: -
j_gene: TRBJ2-3
d_gene: TRBD2
v_gene: TRBV7-6

CDR3nt: TGTGCCAGCAGCTTAGGAGCAGCGGTCGACAATAATTCACCCCTCCACTTT
CDR3aa: CASSLGAAVDNNSPLHF
abundance: -
j_gene: TRBJ1-6
d_gene: -
v_gene: TRBV11-1

CDR3nt: TGTGCCAGCAGCTTAGCTACAGGGACCCACAATGAGCAGTTCTTC
CDR3aa: CASSLATGTHNEQFF
abundance: -
j_gene: TRBJ2-1
d_gene: -
v_gene: TRBV7-9

CDR3nt: TGTGCCAGCAGCTCATACAATGAGCAGTTCTTC
CDR3aa: CASSSYNEQFF
abundance: few
j_gene: TRBJ2-1
d_gene: -
v_gene: TRBV14

CDR3nt: TGTGCCAGCAGAGGCAGGGGGCGCGAGACCCAGTACTTC
CDR3aa: CASRGRGRETQYF
abundance: -
j_gene: TRBJ2-5
d_gene: TRBD1
v_gene: TRBV2

CDR3nt: TGTGCCAGCACCAGCTCGGGGGTGCTAGCCTCTGGAAACACCATATATTTT
CDR3aa: CASTSSGVLASGNTIYF
abundance: -
j_gene: TRBJ1-3
d_gene: -
v_gene: TRBV7-8

CDR3nt: TGCAGCGCAGTTGGTGGTTCGGGGGAGCAGTTCTTC
CDR3aa: CSAVGGSGEQFF
abundance: -
j_gene: TRBJ2-1
d_gene: -
v_gene: TRBV29-1

CDR3nt: TGTGCCTGGACGACAGGGGACTCCTACGAGCAGTACTTC
CDR3aa: CAWTTGDSYEQYF
abundance: -
j_gene: TRBJ2-7
d_gene: TRBD1
v_gene: TRBV30

CDR3nt: TGTGCCAGCAGTTCCAGGGGGCGGGGGAGCAATCAGCCCCAGCATTTT
CDR3aa: CASSSRGRGSNQPQHF
abundance: few
j_gene: TRBJ1-5
d_gene: TRBD1
v_gene: TRBV27

CDR3nt: TGTGCCAGCAGTTTAGAGCGGGGGGGCCGGGACGAGCAGTACTTC
CDR3aa: CASSLERGGRDEQYF
abundance: few
j_gene: TRBJ2-7
d_gene: TRBD2
v_gene: TRBV28

CDR3nt: TGCAGTGCTATGGCAGATCATGGCTACACCTTC
CDR3aa: CSAMADHGYTF
abundance: -
j_gene: TRBJ1-2
d_gene: -
v_gene: TRBV20-1

CDR3nt: TGTGCCAGCAGACTACCCCGGGGACAGGGTCGGATTTCACCCCTCCACTTT
CDR3aa: CASRLPRGQGRISPLHF
abundance: -
j_gene: TRBJ1-6
d_gene: TRBD1
v_gene: TRBV27

CDR3nt: TGTGCCAGCAGCTTAGCCTCAGGGTCAACTAATGAAAAACTGTTTTTT
CDR3aa: CASSLASGSTNEKLFF
abundance: -
j_gene: TRBJ1-4
d_gene: -
v_gene: TRBV7-2

CDR3nt: TGTGCCAGCAGCTTAGCGCTGAGGCCCTACAATGAGCAGTTCTTC
CDR3aa: CASSLALRPYNEQFF
abundance: -
j_gene: TRBJ2-1
d_gene: -
v_gene: TRBV7-9

CDR3nt: TGCGCCAGCAGACGGGACAGCCAAGAGACCCAGTACTTC
CDR3aa: CASRRDSQETQYF
abundance: -
j_gene: TRBJ2-5
d_gene: TRBD1
v_gene: TRBV5-1

CDR3nt: TGTGCCAGCATCGGGGCGGGGGAGACCCAGTACTTC
CDR3aa: CASIGAGETQYF
abundance: -
j_gene: TRBJ2-5
d_gene: -
v_gene: TRBV28

CDR3nt: TGTGCCAGCAGCTTAGATGGGTGGGCCAGGGATGTTGCAGATACGCAGTATTTT
CDR3aa: CASSLDGWARDVADTQYF
abundance: once
j_gene: TRBJ2-3
d_gene: -
v_gene: TRBV11-2

CDR3nt: TGTGCCAGCAGCGTAGGCACAGGCTCTGACTACAATGAGCAGTTCTTC
CDR3aa: CASSVGTGSDYNEQFF
abundance: -
j_gene: TRBJ2-1
d_gene: -
v_gene: TRBV9

CDR3nt: TGCAGTGCTACAGGGGGCTACGAGCAGTACTTC
CDR3aa: CSATGGYEQYF
abundance: -
j_gene: TRBJ2-7
d_gene: TRBD1
v_gene: TRBV20-1

CDR3nt: TGTGCCTGGAGGATGACAGGCTCGGACATTCAGTACTTC
CDR3aa: CAWRMTGSDIQYF
abundance: -
j_gene: TRBJ2-4
d_gene: -
v_gene: TRBV30

CDR3nt: TGTGCCAGCAGCTTGTTAAGGACTCACAATTCACCCCTCCACTTT
CDR3aa: CASSLLRTHNSPLHF
abundance: -
j_gene: TRBJ1-6
d_gene: -
v_gene: TRBV5-4

CDR3nt: TGTGCCAGCACCTTGGCAGGCGGGGGAGAGCAGTACTTC
CDR3aa: CASTLAGGGEQYF
abundance: -
j_gene: TRBJ2-7
d_gene: TRBD2
v_gene: TRBV6-1

CDR3nt: TGTGCCAGTACTCATCCCAACTATGGCTACACCTTC
CDR3aa: CASTHPNYGYTF
abundance: -
j_gene: TRBJ1-2
d_gene: -
v_gene: TRBV28

CDR3nt: TGCAGCGCGTACAGGGTCCACGAGTACAATGAGCAGTTCTTC
CDR3aa: CSAYRVHEYNEQFF
abundance: few
j_gene: TRBJ2-1
d_gene: -
v_gene: TRBV29-1

CDR3nt: TGTGCCAGCAGTTTTATGGCGGGAGGGGGAGAGACCCAGTACTTC
CDR3aa: CASSFMAGGGETQYF
abundance: few
j_gene: TRBJ2-5
d_gene: TRBD2
v_gene: TRBV28